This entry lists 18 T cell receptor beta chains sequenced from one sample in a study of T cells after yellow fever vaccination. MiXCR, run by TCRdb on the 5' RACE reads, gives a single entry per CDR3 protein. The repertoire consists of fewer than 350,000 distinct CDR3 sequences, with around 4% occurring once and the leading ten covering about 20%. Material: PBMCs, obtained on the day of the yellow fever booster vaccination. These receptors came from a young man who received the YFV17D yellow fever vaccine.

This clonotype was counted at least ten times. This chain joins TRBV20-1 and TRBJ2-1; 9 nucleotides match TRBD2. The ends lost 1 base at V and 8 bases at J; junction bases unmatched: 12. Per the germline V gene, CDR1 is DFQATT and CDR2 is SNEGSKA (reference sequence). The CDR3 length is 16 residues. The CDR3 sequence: CSARGGALAGTDEQFF. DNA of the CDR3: TGCAGTGCTAGAGGGGGGGCGCTAGCGGGGACGGATGAGCAGTTCTTC.

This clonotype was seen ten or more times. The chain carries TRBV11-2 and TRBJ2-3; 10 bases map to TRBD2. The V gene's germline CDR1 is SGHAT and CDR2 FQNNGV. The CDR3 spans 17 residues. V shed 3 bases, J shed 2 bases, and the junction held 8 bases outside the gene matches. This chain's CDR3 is CASSLGLAGGLTDTQYF. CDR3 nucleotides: TGTGCCAGCAGCTTGGGATTAGCGGGGGGCCTCACAGATACGCAGTATTTT.

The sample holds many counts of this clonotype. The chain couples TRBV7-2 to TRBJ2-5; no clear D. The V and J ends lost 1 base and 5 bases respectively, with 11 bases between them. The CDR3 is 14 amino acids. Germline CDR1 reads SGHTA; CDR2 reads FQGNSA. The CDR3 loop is CASSLGLSRETQYF. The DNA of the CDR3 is TGTGCCAGCAGCTTAGGACTCTCACGGGAGACCCAGTACTTC.

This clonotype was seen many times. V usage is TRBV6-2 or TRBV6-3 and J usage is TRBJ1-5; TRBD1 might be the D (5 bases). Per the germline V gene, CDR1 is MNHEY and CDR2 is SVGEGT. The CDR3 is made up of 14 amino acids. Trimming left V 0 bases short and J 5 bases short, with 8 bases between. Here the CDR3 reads CASSYSGAHQPQHF. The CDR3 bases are TGTGCCAGCAGTTACTCAGGGGCCCATCAGCCCCAGCATTTT.

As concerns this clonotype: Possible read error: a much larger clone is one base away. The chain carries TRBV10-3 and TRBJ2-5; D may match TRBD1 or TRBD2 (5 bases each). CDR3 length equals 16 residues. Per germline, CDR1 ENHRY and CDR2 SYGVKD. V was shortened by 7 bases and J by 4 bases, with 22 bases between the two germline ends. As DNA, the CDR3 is TGTGCCATCACCCCACGTCCGCTGGGGGAAGGAGAGACCCAGTACTTC. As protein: CAITPRPLGEGETQYF.

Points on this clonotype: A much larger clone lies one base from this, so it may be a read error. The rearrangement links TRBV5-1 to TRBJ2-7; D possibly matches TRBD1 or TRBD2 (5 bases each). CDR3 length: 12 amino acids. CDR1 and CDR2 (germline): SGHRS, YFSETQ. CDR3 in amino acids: CASSVRGYEEYF. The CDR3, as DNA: TGCGCCAGCAGCGTCCGGGGCTACGAGGAGTACTTC.

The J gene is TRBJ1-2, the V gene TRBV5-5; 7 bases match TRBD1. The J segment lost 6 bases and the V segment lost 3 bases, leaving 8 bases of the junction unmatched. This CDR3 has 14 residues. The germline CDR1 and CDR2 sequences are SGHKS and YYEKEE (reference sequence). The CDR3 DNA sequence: TGTGCCAGCAGCTCCCGCGACAGGGTAGATGGCTACACCTTC. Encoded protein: CASSSRDRVDGYTF.

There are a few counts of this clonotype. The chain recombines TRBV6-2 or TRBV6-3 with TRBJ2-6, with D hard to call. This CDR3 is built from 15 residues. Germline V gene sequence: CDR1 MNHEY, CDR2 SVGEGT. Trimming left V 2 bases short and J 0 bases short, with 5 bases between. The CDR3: CASSYVLSGANVLTF. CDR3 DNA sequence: TGTGCCAGCAGTTACGTGCTCTCTGGGGCCAACGTCCTGACTTTC.

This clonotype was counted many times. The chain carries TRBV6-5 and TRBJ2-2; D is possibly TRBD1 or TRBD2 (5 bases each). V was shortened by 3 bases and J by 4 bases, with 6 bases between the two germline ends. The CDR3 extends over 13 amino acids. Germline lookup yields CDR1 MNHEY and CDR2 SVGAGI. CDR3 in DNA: TGTGCCAGCAGTTATGGGGGCACCGGGGAGCTGTTTTTT. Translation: CASSYGGTGELFF.

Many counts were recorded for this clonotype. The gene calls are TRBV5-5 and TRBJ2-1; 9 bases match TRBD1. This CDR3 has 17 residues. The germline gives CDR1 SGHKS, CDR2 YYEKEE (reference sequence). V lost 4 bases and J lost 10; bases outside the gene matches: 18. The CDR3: CASSQGSGQGFIGEQFF. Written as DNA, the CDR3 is TGTGCCAGCAGCCAAGGGTCGGGACAGGGATTTATTGGGGAGCAGTTCTTC. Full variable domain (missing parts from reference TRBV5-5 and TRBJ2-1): DAGVTQSPTHLIKTRGQQVTLRCSPISGHKSVSWYQQVLGQGPQFIFQYYEKEERGRGNFPDRFSARQFPNYSSELNVNALLLGDSALYLCASSQGSGQGFIGEQFFGPGTRLTVL.

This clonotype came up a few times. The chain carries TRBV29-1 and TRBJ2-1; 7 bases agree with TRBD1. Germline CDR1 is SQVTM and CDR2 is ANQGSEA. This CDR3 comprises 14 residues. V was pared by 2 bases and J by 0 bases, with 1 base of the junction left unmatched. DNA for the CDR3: TGCAGCGTTGAAAAGGGGGCCTCCTACAATGAGCAGTTCTTC. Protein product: CSVEKGASYNEQFF.

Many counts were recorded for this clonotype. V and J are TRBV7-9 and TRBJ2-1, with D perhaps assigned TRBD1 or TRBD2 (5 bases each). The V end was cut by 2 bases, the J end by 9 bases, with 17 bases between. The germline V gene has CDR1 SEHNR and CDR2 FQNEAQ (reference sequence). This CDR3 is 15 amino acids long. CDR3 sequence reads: CASSLPTSGRPEQFF. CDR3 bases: TGTGCCAGCAGCTTACCTACCTCGGGACGGCCTGAGCAGTTCTTC.

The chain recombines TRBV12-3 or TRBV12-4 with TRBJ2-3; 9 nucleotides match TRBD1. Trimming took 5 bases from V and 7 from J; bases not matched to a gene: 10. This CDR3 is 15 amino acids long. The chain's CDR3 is CASSPRQGDINTQYF. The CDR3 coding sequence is TGTGCCAGCAGTCCAAGACAGGGGGATATAAATACGCAGTATTTT.

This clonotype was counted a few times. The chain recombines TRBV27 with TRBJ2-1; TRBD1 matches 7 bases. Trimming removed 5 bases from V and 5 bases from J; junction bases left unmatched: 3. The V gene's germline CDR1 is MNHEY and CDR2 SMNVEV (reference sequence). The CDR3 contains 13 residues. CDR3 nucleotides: TGTGCCAGCAGTCCCGGGACAGACAATGAGCAGTTCTTC. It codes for CASSPGTDNEQFF.

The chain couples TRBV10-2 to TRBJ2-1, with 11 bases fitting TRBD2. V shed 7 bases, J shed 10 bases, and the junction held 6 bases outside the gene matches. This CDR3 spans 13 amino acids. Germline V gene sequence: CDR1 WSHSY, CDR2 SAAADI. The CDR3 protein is CASNLAGGLEQFF. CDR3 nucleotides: TGCGCCAGCAACTTAGCGGGGGGGTTGGAGCAGTTCTTC.

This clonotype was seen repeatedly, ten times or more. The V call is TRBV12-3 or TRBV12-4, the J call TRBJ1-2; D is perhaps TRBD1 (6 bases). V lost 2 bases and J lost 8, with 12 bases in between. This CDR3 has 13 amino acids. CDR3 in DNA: TGTGCCAGCAGTTTACTGGGGGGCGAGGGCTACACCTTC. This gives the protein CASSLLGGEGYTF.

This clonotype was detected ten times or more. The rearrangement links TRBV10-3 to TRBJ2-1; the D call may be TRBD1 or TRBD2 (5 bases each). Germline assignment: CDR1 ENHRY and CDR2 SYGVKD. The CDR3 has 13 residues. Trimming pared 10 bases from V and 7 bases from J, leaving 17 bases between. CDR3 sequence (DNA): TGTGCCACTATGGGACCGAACGGGAATGAGCAGTTCTTC. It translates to CATMGPNGNEQFF.

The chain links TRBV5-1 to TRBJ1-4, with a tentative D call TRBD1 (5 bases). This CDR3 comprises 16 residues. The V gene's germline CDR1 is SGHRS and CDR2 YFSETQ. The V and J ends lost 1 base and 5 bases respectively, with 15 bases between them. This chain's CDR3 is CASSLKPGRTNEKLFF. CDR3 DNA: TGCGCCAGCAGCTTGAAGCCGGGGCGGACAAATGAAAAACTGTTTTTT.